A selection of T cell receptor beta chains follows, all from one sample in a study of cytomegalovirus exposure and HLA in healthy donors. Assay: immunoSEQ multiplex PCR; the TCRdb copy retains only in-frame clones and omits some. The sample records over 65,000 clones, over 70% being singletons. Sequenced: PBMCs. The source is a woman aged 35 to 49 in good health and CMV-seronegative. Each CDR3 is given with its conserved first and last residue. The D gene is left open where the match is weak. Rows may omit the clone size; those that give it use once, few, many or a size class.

CDR3 DNA: TGCGCCAGCAGCCCACAGGGCCTCTCCTACAATGAGCAGTTCTTC
CDR3 protein: CASSPQGLSYNEQFF
V gene: TRBV5-1
D gene: -
clone size: -
J gene: TRBJ2-1

CDR3 DNA: TGTGCCAGTCGAAGCGGCGGGATGGGAAATACGCAGTATTTT
CDR3 protein: CASRSGGMGNTQYF
V gene: TRBV28
D gene: -
clone size: -
J gene: TRBJ2-3

CDR3 DNA: TGTGCCAGCAGATCTCAGGGCGACTACGAGCAGTACTTC
CDR3 protein: CASRSQGDYEQYF
V gene: TRBV28
D gene: -
clone size: -
J gene: TRBJ2-7

CDR3 DNA: TGTGCAACAGGGACAGGGGCTACCTACGAGCAGTACTTC
CDR3 protein: CATGTGATYEQYF
V gene: TRBV30
D gene: TRBD1
clone size: -
J gene: TRBJ2-7

CDR3 DNA: TGTGCCAGCAGTGGCAGCGGGGGCGGGAACACTGAAGCTTTCTTT
CDR3 protein: CASSGSGGGNTEAFF
V gene: TRBV6-1
D gene: -
clone size: -
J gene: TRBJ1-1

CDR3 DNA: TGTGCCAGAAGCCGACGGACAGGGAGGTCCCAAGAGACCCAGTACTTC
CDR3 protein: CARSRRTGRSQETQYF
V gene: TRBV5-3
D gene: TRBD1
clone size: -
J gene: TRBJ2-5

CDR3 DNA: TGTGCCAGCAGCTTAGGGACAGCCTCCTACGAGCAGTACTTC
CDR3 protein: CASSLGTASYEQYF
V gene: TRBV7-8
D gene: -
clone size: -
J gene: TRBJ2-7

CDR3 DNA: TGCGCCAGCAGCCAACATCTTACGGAGACAGGGCTAGCTTTCTTT
CDR3 protein: CASSQHLTETGLAFF
V gene: TRBV5-1
D gene: TRBD1
clone size: -
J gene: TRBJ1-1

CDR3 DNA: TGTGCCAGCAGCCACACTAGCGGGAGGGGTAATGAGCAGTTCTTC
CDR3 protein: CASSHTSGRGNEQFF
V gene: TRBV6-4
D gene: TRBD2
clone size: -
J gene: TRBJ2-1

CDR3 DNA: TGTGCCAGCAGCTTAACGGGCGACAGTTACGAGCAGTACTTC
CDR3 protein: CASSLTGDSYEQYF
V gene: TRBV7-3
D gene: -
clone size: -
J gene: TRBJ2-7

CDR3 DNA: TGTGCCAGCAGCGTAGTGGGACAAACGAACACTGAAGCTTTCTTT
CDR3 protein: CASSVVGQTNTEAFF
V gene: TRBV9
D gene: -
clone size: -
J gene: TRBJ1-1

CDR3 DNA: TGCGCCAGCAGACAGACAGGCGTGAACACTGAAGCTTTCTTT
CDR3 protein: CASRQTGVNTEAFF
V gene: TRBV10-2
D gene: -
clone size: -
J gene: TRBJ1-1

CDR3 DNA: TGTGCCACCAGCAGAGTTTACGGTAGCAATCAGCCCCAGCATTTT
CDR3 protein: CATSRVYGSNQPQHF
V gene: TRBV15
D gene: -
clone size: -
J gene: TRBJ1-5

CDR3 DNA: TGTGCCACCAGCAGAGATCTGGGTGGTGGTAGCGAAAAACTGTTTTTT
CDR3 protein: CATSRDLGGGSEKLFF
V gene: TRBV15
D gene: -
clone size: -
J gene: TRBJ1-4

CDR3 DNA: TGTGCCAGCTCACCACACAGCTCCTACAATGAGCAGTTCTTC
CDR3 protein: CASSPHSSYNEQFF
V gene: TRBV18
D gene: -
clone size: -
J gene: TRBJ2-1

CDR3 DNA: TGTGCCAGCTCACCGTCGGCTCCAGGGACTGAAGCTTTCTTT
CDR3 protein: CASSPSAPGTEAFF
V gene: TRBV18
D gene: -
clone size: once
J gene: TRBJ1-1

CDR3 DNA: TGTGCCAGCAGCGTAGGAGGCGGGAGTGCAGATACGCAGTATTTT
CDR3 protein: CASSVGGGSADTQYF
V gene: TRBV9
D gene: TRBD2
clone size: -
J gene: TRBJ2-3

CDR3 DNA: TGTGCCAGCAGCCCCGACGTACTAGCGGGGGGCGGAGATACGCAGTATTTT
CDR3 protein: CASSPDVLAGGGDTQYF
V gene: TRBV5-6
D gene: TRBD2
clone size: -
J gene: TRBJ2-3

CDR3 DNA: TGTGCCAGCAGCCTATACGGGACTAGCGGGGGACCAGGGTACAATGAGCAGTTCTTC
CDR3 protein: CASSLYGTSGGPGYNEQFF
V gene: TRBV5-6
D gene: TRBD2
clone size: once
J gene: TRBJ2-1

CDR3 DNA: TGTGCCAGCAACAGGGCGCACACTGAAGCTTTCTTT
CDR3 protein: CASNRAHTEAFF
V gene: TRBV7-9
D gene: -
clone size: few
J gene: TRBJ1-1

CDR3 DNA: TGCGCCAGCAGCTTGTGTGGCGGATCCCTCACAGATACGCAGTATTTT
CDR3 protein: CASSLCGGSLTDTQYF
V gene: TRBV5-1
D gene: -
clone size: -
J gene: TRBJ2-3

CDR3 DNA: TGTGCCAGCAGCCAATCTCTTAGCGGGGGGATCGCCGGGGAGCTGTTTTTT
CDR3 protein: CASSQSLSGGIAGELFF
V gene: TRBV16
D gene: TRBD2
clone size: -
J gene: TRBJ2-2

CDR3 DNA: TGTGCCTGGAGACAGGGAAATGGCTACACCTTC
CDR3 protein: CAWRQGNGYTF
V gene: TRBV30
D gene: -
clone size: -
J gene: TRBJ1-2

CDR3 DNA: TGTGCCAGCAGCTTAGATCCGGGACTAGCGGGAGGGCCTAAGTACGAGCAGTACTTC
CDR3 protein: CASSLDPGLAGGPKYEQYF
V gene: TRBV11-2
D gene: TRBD2
clone size: -
J gene: TRBJ2-7

CDR3 DNA: TGCGCCAGCAGTGAAAGGGACAGGGGTAGCGGAGCTTTCTTT
CDR3 protein: CASSERDRGSGAFF
V gene: TRBV10-2
D gene: TRBD1
clone size: -
J gene: TRBJ1-1

CDR3 DNA: TGTGCCAGCTCACCTAGCGGGGGCACAGATACGCAGTATTTT
CDR3 protein: CASSPSGGTDTQYF
V gene: TRBV6-4
D gene: TRBD2
clone size: -
J gene: TRBJ2-3

CDR3 DNA: TGCGCCAGCAGCCCCCGACCGGGACAGAGTGACACTGAAGCTTTCTTT
CDR3 protein: CASSPRPGQSDTEAFF
V gene: TRBV5-1
D gene: TRBD1
clone size: -
J gene: TRBJ1-1

CDR3 DNA: TGTGCCAGCAGCTTCACCGGGACTAGCGCAGAGACCCAGTACTTC
CDR3 protein: CASSFTGTSAETQYF
V gene: TRBV5-6
D gene: TRBD2
clone size: -
J gene: TRBJ2-5

CDR3 DNA: TGCAGTGCTAGAGGTGGACAGGCAGCTTTCTTT
CDR3 protein: CSARGGQAAFF
V gene: TRBV20-1
D gene: TRBD1
clone size: -
J gene: TRBJ1-1

CDR3 DNA: TGTGCCTGGAATGCCGGACGCGGGGGAAACACCATATATTTT
CDR3 protein: CAWNAGRGGNTIYF
V gene: TRBV30
D gene: -
clone size: -
J gene: TRBJ1-3

CDR3 DNA: TGCGCCAGCAGCTTGGCCGGCAGGGGGACAGATACGCAGTATTTT
CDR3 protein: CASSLAGRGTDTQYF
V gene: TRBV5-1
D gene: TRBD1
clone size: -
J gene: TRBJ2-3

CDR3 DNA: TGTGCCAGCAGTTCCGGACAGGGTGGCGATGAGCAGTTCTTC
CDR3 protein: CASSSGQGGDEQFF
V gene: TRBV6-6
D gene: TRBD1
clone size: few
J gene: TRBJ2-1

CDR3 DNA: TGTGCCAGCAGCTTGGGCGGGACAGGGGGCAAAGGCTACACCTTC
CDR3 protein: CASSLGGTGGKGYTF
V gene: TRBV5-4
D gene: TRBD1
clone size: -
J gene: TRBJ1-2

CDR3 DNA: TGTGCCAGCAGTCGTGACTTGAACACCGGGGAGCTGTTTTTT
CDR3 protein: CASSRDLNTGELFF
V gene: TRBV14
D gene: -
clone size: -
J gene: TRBJ2-2

CDR3 DNA: TGTGCCAGCAGCTGGGGCGGGGTGATTGCAGATACGCAGTATTTT
CDR3 protein: CASSWGGVIADTQYF
V gene: TRBV7-2
D gene: -
clone size: -
J gene: TRBJ2-3

CDR3 DNA: TGTGCCAGCAAGGCGAGGACAGGTGGGCAAGAGACCCAGTACTTC
CDR3 protein: CASKARTGGQETQYF
V gene: TRBV7-8
D gene: TRBD1
clone size: -
J gene: TRBJ2-5

CDR3 DNA: TGTGCCTGGAGCGATGGACACATTTCTGGAAACACCATATATTTT
CDR3 protein: CAWSDGHISGNTIYF
V gene: TRBV30
D gene: -
clone size: -
J gene: TRBJ1-3

CDR3 DNA: TGTGCCAGCAGTTTACTAGCGGGAGGGAGGGAGCAGTTCTTC
CDR3 protein: CASSLLAGGREQFF
V gene: TRBV27
D gene: TRBD2
clone size: -
J gene: TRBJ2-1

CDR3 DNA: TGTGCCAGCAGCTTAGCCTTATCTCACAATGAGCAGTTCTTC
CDR3 protein: CASSLALSHNEQFF
V gene: TRBV7-6
D gene: -
clone size: -
J gene: TRBJ2-1

CDR3 DNA: TGTGCCAGCAGTTACGCAGGGGGTAGGGGTCAGCCCCAGCATTTT
CDR3 protein: CASSYAGGRGQPQHF
V gene: TRBV6-5
D gene: TRBD1
clone size: few
J gene: TRBJ1-5

CDR3 DNA: TGTGCCAGCAGCAACAGATGGGACAGGGAAAATGAGCAGTTCTTC
CDR3 protein: CASSNRWDRENEQFF
V gene: TRBV7-8
D gene: TRBD1
clone size: -
J gene: TRBJ2-1

CDR3 DNA: TGTGCCAGCAGCTTATGGAGGGGCGCGGGTGGTGAGCAGTACTTC
CDR3 protein: CASSLWRGAGGEQYF
V gene: TRBV13
D gene: -
clone size: -
J gene: TRBJ2-7

CDR3 DNA: TGTGCCAGCAGAGGCCCAACTATAAAGCCGGGACAGCCTACGGGCTACACCTTC
CDR3 protein: CASRGPTIKPGQPTGYTF
V gene: TRBV5-4
D gene: TRBD1
clone size: -
J gene: TRBJ1-2

CDR3 DNA: TGCGCCAGCAGCCCGGGAGCGAAAACCCCCAATTCACCCCTCCACTTT
CDR3 protein: CASSPGAKTPNSPLHF
V gene: TRBV5-1
D gene: -
clone size: -
J gene: TRBJ1-6

CDR3 DNA: TGTGCCAGCAGTGAAATAGCGGGAGGGCCGGATGAGCAGTTCTTC
CDR3 protein: CASSEIAGGPDEQFF
V gene: TRBV6-4
D gene: TRBD2
clone size: few
J gene: TRBJ2-1

CDR3 DNA: TGTGCCAGCAGCTTTGGGGGGGCGTTGTACGAGCAGTACTTC
CDR3 protein: CASSFGGALYEQYF
V gene: TRBV7-2
D gene: -
clone size: -
J gene: TRBJ2-7

CDR3 DNA: TGTGCCAGCAACGGGGGTTACTATGGCTACACCTTC
CDR3 protein: CASNGGYYGYTF
V gene: TRBV28
D gene: -
clone size: -
J gene: TRBJ1-2

CDR3 DNA: TGTGCCAGCAGCTCGAGACTAACTCCTACTGATACGCAGTATTTT
CDR3 protein: CASSSRLTPTDTQYF
V gene: TRBV7-6
D gene: -
clone size: -
J gene: TRBJ2-3

CDR3 DNA: TGTGCCAGCCTCCCCCCCGGTTCCTACGAGCAGTACTTC
CDR3 protein: CASLPPGSYEQYF
V gene: TRBV27
D gene: -
clone size: -
J gene: TRBJ2-7

CDR3 DNA: TGTGCCAGTAGTCTTCGGGGGTCTGGAAACACCATATATTTT
CDR3 protein: CASSLRGSGNTIYF
V gene: TRBV19
D gene: -
clone size: -
J gene: TRBJ1-3

CDR3 DNA: TGTGCCAGCAGCTTCCAGGGAGGGGGCACTGAAGCTTTCTTT
CDR3 protein: CASSFQGGGTEAFF
V gene: TRBV7-3
D gene: -
clone size: -
J gene: TRBJ1-1

CDR3 DNA: TGTGCCAGCAGCGCGGGATTCGGGGAGCTGTTTTTT
CDR3 protein: CASSAGFGELFF
V gene: TRBV11-3
D gene: -
clone size: few
J gene: TRBJ2-2

CDR3 DNA: TGCGCCAGCAGCTCAGGACAGGTGGCCTACAATGAGCAGTTCTTC
CDR3 protein: CASSSGQVAYNEQFF
V gene: TRBV5-1
D gene: TRBD1
clone size: -
J gene: TRBJ2-1

CDR3 DNA: TGCGCCAGCAGTCATTCTTCCGGGACTAGCGGAACCTACGAGCGGTACTTC
CDR3 protein: CASSHSSGTSGTYERYF
V gene: TRBV23-1
D gene: TRBD2
clone size: once
J gene: TRBJ2-7

CDR3 DNA: TGTGCCAGCAGACCGAGAGCCGGCTCCTACGAGCAGTACTTC
CDR3 protein: CASRPRAGSYEQYF
V gene: TRBV5-4
D gene: -
clone size: -
J gene: TRBJ2-7